This T cell receptor beta chain appears in the sequencing data of a study of early T cells in non-severe SARS-CoV-2 infection. Study-level information: Unpaired chains resulted from sequencing bulk RNA of unsorted whole blood.

Individual cDNA molecules each received unique molecular identifiers attached to them. TCRdb called the 5' RACE reads again in MiXCR, with one record for every CDR3 protein. The data hold fewer than 85,000 distinct CDR3 sequences, with around 15% observed a single time. Broader study findings: VDJdb matching, biased toward anti-spike CD8 responses, missed private and CD4 specificities.

This clonotype has more than one count but fewer than ten. Its cognate antigen is unknown. This sample comprised whole blood, obtained at baseline. The source of this sequence is an adult who was a healthcare worker with PCR-confirmed SARS-CoV-2 infection or an uninfected control (not recorded which).

The CDR3 loop is CSARRPGEDIQYF. DNA for the CDR3: TGCAGTGCTAGAAGGCCAGGGGAGGACATTCAGTACTTC. The chain recombines TRBV20-1 with TRBJ2-4; D is perhaps TRBD1 or TRBD2 (6 bases each). Per germline, CDR1 DFQATT and CDR2 SNEGSKA (reference sequence). V was shortened by 2 bases and J by 8 bases, with 13 bases between the two germline ends. The CDR3 length is 13 residues.